The source of this T cell receptor beta chain is a study of CD8+CD57+ T cells in acquired aplastic anemia. Background on the study: Sorted CD4+ plus CD8+ cells gave DNA averaging approximately 3.2 ug.

The J segment lost 3 bases and the V segment lost 0 bases, leaving 5 bases of the junction unmatched. The length of the CDR3 is 17 residues. The germline CDR1 and CDR2 sequences are LNHNV and YYDKDF (reference sequence). This clonotype was counted only a few times. Genomic DNA templated the TCR beta VDJ and CDR3 profiling. TCRdb used MiXCR to reprocess the reads, holding one entry per CDR3 protein. The table has about 150,000 distinct CDR3 sequences, about 48% seen once. All sequencing subjects had displayed CD8+CD57+ cell expansion on flow cytometry. The sequence derives from a human donor with aplastic anemia. The genes are TRBV15 and TRBJ2-1, with 10 bases lining up with TRBD2. The sequenced sample was sorted CD4+, CD8+, or CD8+CD57+ T cells (not recorded which) from PBMCs. DNA for the CDR3: TGTGCCACCAGCAGAGACCCTAGCGGGGGCTTCTACAATGAGCAGTTCTTC. This translates into CATSRDPSGGFYNEQFF.